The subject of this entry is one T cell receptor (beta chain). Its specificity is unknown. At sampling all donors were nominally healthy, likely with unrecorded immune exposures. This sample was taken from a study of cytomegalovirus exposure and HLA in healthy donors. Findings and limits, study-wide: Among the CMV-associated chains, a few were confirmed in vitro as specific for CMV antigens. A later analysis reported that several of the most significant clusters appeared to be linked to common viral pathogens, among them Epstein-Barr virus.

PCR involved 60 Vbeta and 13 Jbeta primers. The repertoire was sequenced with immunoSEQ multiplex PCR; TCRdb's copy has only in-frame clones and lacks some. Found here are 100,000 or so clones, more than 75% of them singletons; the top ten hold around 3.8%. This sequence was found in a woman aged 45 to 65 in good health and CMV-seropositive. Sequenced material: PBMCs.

CDR3 DNA sequence: TGTGCCAGTAGTATATTTAGCGGGAGTCAAGGCGAGCAGTACTTC. Amino acids: CASSIFSGSQGEQYF. The chain has TRBV19 and TRBJ2-7, with 9 bases lining up with TRBD2. Looked up from germline, CDR1 is LNHDA and CDR2 is SQIVND (reference sequence). Germline trimming cut 2 bases from V and 6 bases from J; bases unmatched to any gene: 8. The length of the CDR3 is 15 residues.